These 17 T cell receptor beta chains came from one sample sequenced in a study of T cell responses to AZD1222 COVID-19 vaccine. This table comes from immunoSEQ multiplex PCR, and its TCRdb copy is limited to in-frame clones, with some not included. This sample has approximately 110,000 clones, with 80% to 95% found just once. Sample: peripheral blood, taken 28 days after the second AZD1222 dose. These receptors originate from an adult who received the AZD1222 COVID-19 vaccine.

The V and J genes are TRBV28 and TRBJ2-2; 11 bases are a match to TRBD1. V dropped 6 bases and J dropped 6; count of bases not matched to a gene: 6. This CDR3 contains 15 residues. Per germline, CDR1 MDHEN and CDR2 SYDVKM. In DNA form, the CDR3 reads TGTGCCAGCAGCCCACAGGGACAGGGGGCCGGGGAGCTGTTTTTT. This gives the protein CASSPQGQGAGELFF.

The chain joins TRBV7-2 to TRBJ2-2, with 12 bases that match TRBD1. Germline trimming cut 4 bases from V and 6 bases from J; bases unmatched to any gene: 9. Germline V gene lookup returns CDR1 SGHTA and CDR2 FQGNSA. This CDR3 comprises 17 residues. DNA of the CDR3: TGTGCCAGCAGCTGGACCGGGACAGGGGGCTCGGCCGGGGAGCTGTTTTTT. This translates into CASSWTGTGGSAGELFF.

The rearrangement joins TRBV10-1 to TRBJ1-2; D gene uncertain. The CDR3 length is 13 residues. The V gene lost 3 bases and the J gene lost 5 bases, with 10 bases spanning the gap. Germline CDR1 and CDR2: WNHNN and SYGVQD (reference sequence). The DNA of the CDR3 is TGCGCCAGCAGTGAAGGCCACGGTTATGGCTACACCTTC. Encoded protein: CASSEGHGYGYTF.

CDR3 region: CASSVGQVWQPQHF. The CDR3 coding sequence is TGTGCCAGCAGCGTCGGACAGGTTTGGCAGCCCCAGCATTTT. The chain combines TRBV9 with TRBJ1-5, with TRBD1 identical over 7 bases. V lost 2 bases, J lost 7 bases, and 6 bases stayed unmatched. CDR3 length equals 14 residues. Germline CDR1 and CDR2: SGDLS and YYNGEE.

The chain has TRBV7-9 and TRBJ1-5, with 8 bases identical to TRBD1. The germline gives CDR1 SEHNR, CDR2 FQNEAQ (reference sequence). The CDR3 length is 14 residues. The V and J ends lost 4 bases and 5 bases, in that order; junction bases with no gene match: 4. The CDR3 region is CASSWTGPDQPQHF. The DNA of the CDR3 is TGTGCCAGCAGCTGGACAGGGCCTGATCAGCCCCAGCATTTT.

The rearrangement uses TRBV11-2 and TRBJ1-4; 8 positions match TRBD1. Germline CDR1 and CDR2: SGHAT and FQNNGV. J was trimmed by 4 bases and V by 8 bases; bases with no gene match: 3. The CDR3 covers 13 residues. Here the CDR3 reads CASRGQGNEKLFF. DNA for the CDR3: TGTGCCAGCCGCGGACAGGGTAATGAAAAACTGTTTTTT.

The rearrangement uses TRBV27 and TRBJ2-3, with D perhaps TRBD2 (6 bases). CDR1 and CDR2 from the germline V gene are MNHEY and SMNVEV (reference sequence). The CDR3 has 13 amino acids. Trimming cost V 8 bases and J 3 bases, with 12 bases left between them. This CDR3 reads CASGGLSTDTQYF. In DNA, the CDR3 is TGTGCCAGCGGGGGACTCAGTACAGATACGCAGTATTTT.

The chain recombines TRBV28 with TRBJ1-4, with D tentatively TRBD1 (6 bases). The CDR3 is 14 residues long. In germline, CDR1 is MDHEN, CDR2 SYDVKM. Trimming left V 2 bases short and J 9 bases short, with 13 bases between. CDR3 in DNA: TGTGCCAGCAGTTTAGAGACAGGAAACAAAAAACTGTTTTTT. It specifies CASSLETGNKKLFF.

The chain links TRBV11-2 to TRBJ2-2; 7 positions match TRBD1. The CDR3 is 14 residues long. The trim removed 3 bases at V and 4 bases at J, leaving 2 bases unmatched. The germline V gene encodes CDR1 SGHAT and CDR2 FQNNGV. The CDR3 protein is CASSLGQSTGELFF. The CDR3 bases are TGTGCCAGCAGCTTGGGACAGAGCACCGGGGAGCTGTTTTTT.

The genes are TRBV5-1 and TRBJ1-1; D ambiguous. V lost 4 bases to trimming and J lost 4 bases, with 14 bases between them. Germline CDR1 reads SGHRS; CDR2 reads YFSETQ. This CDR3 region has 14 residues. CDR3 in DNA: TGCGCCAGCAGCCCGGGAGGAGCGAGCACTGAAGCTTTCTTT. Its translation is CASSPGGASTEAFF.

The chain uses TRBV6-2 or TRBV6-3 and TRBJ1-1; D possibly corresponds to TRBD1 (5 bases). V lost 2 bases and J lost 5, with 9 bases in between. Germline assignment: CDR1 MNHEY and CDR2 SVGEGT. This CDR3 spans 13 amino acids. The CDR3 sequence is CASSYRGETEAFF. The CDR3 nucleotides are TGTGCCAGCAGTTACCGAGGGGAGACTGAAGCTTTCTTT.

The rearrangement joins TRBV5-1 to TRBJ1-1, with 8 positions matching TRBD1. The CDR3 is 16 amino acids. Trimming took 0 bases from V and 4 from J; bases not matched to a gene: 8. Germline V gene sequence: CDR1 SGHRS, CDR2 YFSETQ. In DNA form, the CDR3 reads TGCGCCAGCAGCTTGGACGTCCGGACAGGGAGCACTGAAGCTTTCTTT. This gives the protein CASSLDVRTGSTEAFF. Full variable domain (remainder filled in from reference TRBV5-1 and TRBJ1-1): KAGVTQTPRYLIKTRGQQVTLSCSPISGHRSVSWYQQTPGQGLQFLFEYFSETQRNKGNFPGRFSGRQFSNSRSEMNVSTLELGDSALYLCASSLDVRTGSTEAFFGQGTRLTVV.

The chain carries TRBV18 and TRBJ1-1; TRBD1 is a possible D gene (5 bases). Germline loops: CDR1 KGHSH, CDR2 LQKENI. Between the trimmed V and J ends, which lost 6 bases and 1 base, there was a span of 15 bases. The CDR3 is made up of 15 amino acids. CDR3 nucleotides: TGTGCCAGCTCGAAACAACAACAGGAGAACACTGAAGCTTTCTTT. This encodes CASSKQQQENTEAFF.

The chain carries TRBV6-2 or TRBV6-3 and TRBJ2-1; D might be TRBD1 (5 bases). V was trimmed by 7 bases and J by 8 bases, leaving 24 bases between them. The germline V gene has CDR1 MNHEY and CDR2 SVGEGT. The CDR3 length is 16 residues. CDR3 sequence (DNA): TGTGCCAGCACCCCCGACAGCTTAGCCCCCCGTGATGAGCAGTTCTTC. Translation: CASTPDSLAPRDEQFF.

The chain uses TRBV27 and TRBJ1-5; 12 bases are a match to TRBD1. Germline V lookup: CDR1 MNHEY, CDR2 SMNVEV (reference sequence). CDR3 length: 18 amino acids. V trimming: 2 bases; J trimming: 9 bases; junction bases outside the gene matches: 14. CDR3 DNA sequence: TGTGCCAGCAGTTTAAAGCCGCCGGGACAGGGGGCCCGAGGGCCCCAGCATTTT. Translated, it gives CASSLKPPGQGARGPQHF.

The V call is TRBV5-1, the J call TRBJ2-7, with a weak D call TRBD2 (7 bases). This CDR3 has 16 residues. V was pared by 4 bases and J by 0 bases, with 17 bases between. Germline-derived CDR1 and CDR2 are SGHRS and YFSETQ. The CDR3: CASSQGGTSSSYEQYF. The CDR3 region has the DNA TGCGCCAGCAGCCAGGGAGGGACATCGAGCTCCTACGAGCAGTACTTC.

The CDR3 region has the DNA TGTGCCAGCTCACCAGACACCCGGGCCAACGTCCTGACTTTC. This codes for CASSPDTRANVLTF. The rearrangement joins TRBV18 to TRBJ2-6; D not certain. This CDR3 region has 14 residues. Trimming stripped 2 bases from V and 5 bases from J, with 7 bases between. CDR1 is KGHSH and CDR2 is LQKENI in the germline V gene.